One sample yielded the 31 T cell receptor beta chains listed below, sequenced in a study of metastatic and nonmetastatic thyroid tumors. Thyroid surgery was performed in patients who had received no treatment beforehand. TCRdb re-processed the PCR reads through MiXCR. The data show 25,000 to 35,000 clones, 15% to 20% seen once. The sample taken for sequencing was blood. All receptors come from a female donor with papillary thyroid cancer or a benign thyroid nodule (not recorded which). Some clones in this sample may be carry-over from other donors' samples.

This clone has at least ten counts. The rearrangement joins TRBV20-1 to TRBJ2-1, with D perhaps TRBD2 (6 bases). The CDR3 is 16 amino acids. V dropped 3 bases and J dropped 9 bases, with 24 bases sitting between them. CDR1 is DFQATT and CDR2 is SNEGSKA in the germline V gene (reference sequence). Here the CDR3 DNA reads TGCAGTGCTAGTAATACTCGGGTCACCCGCGGGGTTGAGCAGTTCTTC. This encodes CSASNTRVTRGVEQFF.

The J gene is TRBJ2-5, the V gene TRBV20-1, with D tentatively TRBD1 (6 bases). This CDR3 has 14 amino acids. Germline V gene lookup returns CDR1 DFQATT and CDR2 SNEGSKA (reference sequence). Trimming took off 1 base at V and 1 base at J, with 10 bases between the two ends. The CDR3 reads CSARGGQPQETQYF. The CDR3 DNA is TGCAGTGCTAGAGGTGGACAGCCCCAAGAGACCCAGTACTTC.

This clone was seen repeatedly, ten times or more. The chain carries TRBV30 and TRBJ1-1, with a possible D match to TRBD1 (5 bases). The CDR3 has 14 amino acids. With 3 bases removed from V and 5 bases from J, the gap between germline ends came to 16 bases. The germline gives CDR1 GTSNPN, CDR2 SVGIG (reference sequence). The CDR3 spells CAWSAVEGRTEAFF. The CDR3 nucleotides are TGTGCCTGGAGCGCCGTCGAGGGGAGGACTGAAGCTTTCTTT.

In its sample, this clone was seen a few times. Its ends do not fully match the called genes, so a read error is possible. This sequence joins TRBV7-9 and TRBJ2-2, with D hard to call. The CDR3 is made up of 13 amino acids. CDR1 SEHNR and CDR2 FQNEAQ come from the germline V gene (reference sequence). The CDR3 coding sequence is TGTGCCAGCAGTTTAGTCACCCCCGGGGAGCTGTTTTTT. Its protein product is CASSLVTPGELFF.

The chain links TRBV24-1 to TRBJ2-3; D is unclear. CDR3 length equals 16 residues. Germline V lookup: CDR1 KGHDR, CDR2 SFDVKD. Trimming cost V 4 bases and J 0 bases, with 13 bases left between them. For the CDR3, the DNA is TGTGCCACCAGTGACAAAGGACGAGTAAGCACAGATACGCAGTATTTT. Its translation: CATSDKGRVSTDTQYF.

The sample holds many counts of this clone. V is TRBV5-1 and J is TRBJ1-1; D call uncertain. The CDR3 totals 15 residues. CDR1 is SGHRS, CDR2 YFSETQ, per germline. V lost 0 bases, J lost 6 bases, and 15 bases lay in between. The CDR3 DNA reads TGCGCCAGCAGCTTGGACAACTGGGTAAACGCTGAAGCTTTCTTT. This encodes CASSLDNWVNAEAFF.

This sequence joins TRBV20-1 and TRBJ2-3, with D possibly TRBD2 on 6 matching bases. Germline loops: CDR1 DFQATT, CDR2 SNEGSKA (reference sequence). Trimming left V 6 bases short and J 4 bases short, with 11 bases between. The CDR3 is made up of 12 amino acids. The CDR3 DNA reads TGCAGTGCCCTTGGAGGGGCAGATACGCAGTATTTT. Translating it yields CSALGGADTQYF.

This clone was counted only a few times. A much larger clone is a single base away; this may be a read error. This chain links TRBV30 with TRBJ1-2, with 10 nucleotides matching TRBD1. Germline-derived CDR1 and CDR2 are GTSNPN and SVGIG (reference sequence). This CDR3 is 14 amino acids long. The chain's CDR3 is CARSGQGEVYGYTF. The CDR3 DNA is TGTGCCCGGAGCGGACAGGGGGAAGTTTATGGCTACACCTTC.

This clone was detected many times. The chain is built from TRBV20-1 and TRBJ2-1, with 10 bases identical to TRBD2. Germline V gene data show CDR1 as DFQATT and CDR2 as SNEGSKA (reference sequence). The CDR3 length is 14 residues. The V and J ends lost 1 base and 5 bases, in that order; junction bases with no gene match: 2. CDR3 sequence: CSARALAGNNEQFF. The CDR3 nucleotides read TGCAGTGCTAGAGCACTAGCGGGGAACAATGAGCAGTTCTTC.

This clone was detected ten times or more. CDR3 region: CASSETGGYGYTF. CDR3 nucleotide sequence: TGTGCCAGCAGTGAGACAGGGGGCTATGGCTACACCTTC. The chain links TRBV25-1 to TRBJ1-2; TRBD1 agrees at 9 bases. With 3 bases clipped from V and 4 bases from J, the junction kept 0 bases outside the gene matches. Germline CDR1 and CDR2: MGHDK and SYGVNS. The CDR3 spans 13 residues.

This clone has at least ten counts. V is TRBV7-8 and J is TRBJ1-2, with 7 bases lining up with TRBD1. Losses at the gene ends were 1 base for V and 4 bases for J; bases not matched to a gene: 12. The length of the CDR3 is 17 residues. CDR1 is SGHVS and CDR2 is FQNEAQ in the germline V gene. The chain's CDR3 is CASSLDRQGDGGYGYTF. The CDR3 coding sequence is TGTGCCAGCAGCTTAGATCGGCAGGGGGACGGAGGCTATGGCTACACCTTC. The full variable domain, rest sourced from reference TRBV7-8 and TRBJ1-2, is GAGVSQSPRYKVAKRGQDVALRCDPISGHVSLFWYQQALGQGPEFLTYFQNEAQLDKSGLPSDRFFAERPEGSVSTLKIQRTQQEDSAVYLCASSLDRQGDGGYGYTFGSGTRLTVV.

This clone was seen many times. One junction end disagrees with the germline gene, perhaps due to a read error. This chain connects TRBV28 to TRBJ2-2; TRBD1 matches at 8 bases. Per germline, CDR1 MDHEN and CDR2 SYDVKM. The CDR3 length is 18 residues. The CDR3: CASGFRTGRPVMTGELFF. In DNA form, the CDR3 reads TGTGCCAGCGGTTTTCGGACAGGGAGGCCTGTTATGACCGGGGAGCTGTTTTTT.

A remark on this clone: A much larger clonotype is one base distant, so this may be a read error. This rearrangement joins TRBV5-4 to TRBJ1-2; D may be TRBD1 (5 bases). The CDR3 loop spans 16 amino acids. CDR1 and CDR2 (germline): SGHNT, YYREEE (reference sequence). CDR3 residues: CASSLSRGTSNYGYNF. CDR3 DNA: TGTGCCAGCAGCTTATCAAGGGGAACCTCTAACTATGGCTACAACTTC.

V gene TRBV20-1 combines with J gene TRBJ2-1; 12 nucleotides align to TRBD2. The CDR3 has 19 residues. With V trimmed by 0 bases and J by 3 bases, 12 bases remained unmatched. Germline CDR1 reads DFQATT; CDR2 reads SNEGSKA (reference sequence). The CDR3 DNA follows: TGCAGTGCTAGAGATTTAGGGCGACTAGCGGGGGACCACTACAATGAGCAGTTCTTC. Amino acid sequence: CSARDLGRLAGDHYNEQFF.

This clone was detected ten times or more. The J gene is TRBJ2-1, the V gene TRBV28; tentative D call: TRBD2 (6 bases). V was cut by 6 bases and J by 0 bases, with 15 bases left in between. Germline values: CDR1 MDHEN, CDR2 SYDVKM. The CDR3 spans 16 residues. The CDR3 is CASSPAGLTSYNEQFF. In nucleotides, the CDR3 is TGTGCCAGCAGCCCTGCAGGACTAACCTCCTACAATGAGCAGTTCTTC.

This clone was seen ten or more times. The rearrangement links TRBV6-1 to TRBJ2-2; TRBD2 aligns across 7 bases. The CDR3 is 13 amino acids. Looked up from germline, CDR1 is MNHNS and CDR2 is SASEGT. V trimming: 11 bases; J trimming: 3 bases; junction bases outside the gene matches: 6. The CDR3 DNA reads TGTGCCTGCCGCCGGGGGGACACCGGGGAGCTGTTTTTT. Translation gives CACRRGDTGELFF.

The table lists this clone with many counts. The chain uses TRBV7-3 and TRBJ2-3; D is possibly TRBD2 (5 bases). Germline V gene sequence: CDR1 SGHTA, CDR2 FQGTGA. The germline V and J ends were trimmed by 0 bases and 11 bases, with 18 bases remaining between them. The CDR3 spans 15 residues. CDR3 in DNA: TGTGCCAGCAGCTTAACAGGACTGAACCTTGAGGGGCAGTATTTT. It specifies CASSLTGLNLEGQYF.

This clone has just a few counts. The chain joins TRBV6-1 to TRBJ2-3; no definite D call. Trimming took 6 bases from V and 13 from J, leaving 20 bases between them. This CDR3 has 13 residues. Germline CDR1 and CDR2: MNHNS and SASEGT. The CDR3: CASRAPVWGKKYF. Here the CDR3 DNA reads TGTGCCAGCAGGGCACCCGTTTGGGGTAAGAAGTATTTT.

There are many counts of this clone. The chain employs TRBV20-1 and TRBJ2-7; 14 bases line up with TRBD2. Trimming removed 3 bases from V and 2 bases from J; junction bases left unmatched: 9. Germline values: CDR1 DFQATT, CDR2 SNEGSKA (reference sequence). The CDR3 loop spans 17 amino acids. CDR3 protein: CSARGTSGGITAYEQYF. CDR3 nucleotide sequence: TGCAGTGCTAGGGGGACTAGCGGGGGCATAACCGCCTACGAGCAGTACTTC.

This clone was picked up many times. V and J are TRBV7-6 and TRBJ1-1, with D tentatively TRBD1 (5 bases). Trimming shortened V by 5 bases and J by 3 bases, and 16 bases separated the two germline ends. Germline assignment: CDR1 SGHVS and CDR2 FNYEAQ. The CDR3 has 15 residues. CDR3 coding DNA: TGTGCCAGCAGCCGAGGCGGGGGGTTCGACACTGAAGCTTTCTTT. This codes for CASSRGGGFDTEAFF.

Only a few counts were recorded for this clone. The chain is built from TRBV28 and TRBJ2-1, with D unresolved. V was shortened by 7 bases and J by 5 bases, with 9 bases between the two germline ends. CDR1 and CDR2 from the germline V gene are MDHEN and SYDVKM. This CDR3 is built from 12 residues. The CDR3 spells CASTEWNNEQFF. CDR3 nucleotide sequence: TGTGCCAGCACCGAATGGAACAATGAGCAGTTCTTC.

This clone was recorded at least ten times. The chain combines TRBV10-3 with TRBJ2-3; D gene unclear. CDR3 length: 14 amino acids. Germline V gene sequence: CDR1 ENHRY, CDR2 SYGVKD. V lost 6 bases to trimming and J lost 2 bases, with 12 bases between them. The CDR3 bases are TGTGCCATCAGCCCCGGACCCCCCACAGATACGCAGTATTTT. It specifies CAISPGPPTDTQYF.

By frequency in the sample, this clone is medium-sized (0.01 to 0.1%). V is TRBV6-2 or TRBV6-3 and J is TRBJ1-1, with D perhaps matching TRBD1 (6 bases). The CDR3 is 13 amino acids. Germline CDR1 and CDR2: MNHEY and SVGEGT. V shed 6 bases and J shed 0 bases, with 8 bases lying between them. CDR3: CASRQGLNTEAFF. The CDR3, as DNA: TGTGCCAGCAGACAGGGACTGAACACTGAAGCTTTCTTT.

This clone was seen many times. V gene TRBV20-1 combines with J gene TRBJ2-1, with TRBD2 identical over 15 bases. From germline, CDR1 is DFQATT and CDR2 SNEGSKA (reference sequence). The length of the CDR3 is 16 residues. The ends lost 6 bases at V and 8 bases at J; junction bases unmatched: 11. In nucleotides, the CDR3 is TGCAGTGCACTCGGGACTAGCGGGAGGCACCAGGATGAGCAGTTCTTC. This translates into CSALGTSGRHQDEQFF.

This clone was found many times. A much larger clone differs by one base, so this may be a read error. The sample has other DNA sequences that encode this CDR3 too. The chain couples TRBV20-1 to TRBJ2-2, with D possibly being TRBD1 or TRBD2 (5 bases each). Germline V gene sequence: CDR1 DFQATT, CDR2 SNEGSKA (reference sequence). The CDR3 sequence is 13 residues long. CDR3 protein: CSASGANTGELFF. The CDR3 coding sequence is TGCAGTGCTAGCGGGGCGAACACCGGGGAGCTGTTCTTT.

This clone has ten or more counts. The chain is built from TRBV20-1 and TRBJ1-2; D gene uncertain. CDR3 length: 14 amino acids. CDR1 is DFQATT and CDR2 is SNEGSKA in the germline V gene (reference sequence). The V end lost 5 bases, the J end lost 2 bases, and 15 bases lay between the germline ends. The CDR3 loop is CSAQLPGDNYGYTF. The CDR3 nucleotides are TGCAGTGCTCAACTTCCGGGAGACAACTATGGCTACACCTTC.

This clone has more than one count but fewer than ten. The rearrangement uses TRBV4-2 and TRBJ1-2, with a tentative D call TRBD1 (5 bases). V was trimmed by 7 bases and J by 5 bases, leaving 23 bases between them. This CDR3 is 16 amino acids long. Looked up from germline, CDR1 is LGHNA and CDR2 is YNFKEQ. CDR3 bases: TGTGCCAGCACTCCTCGGGTGGACACGTTCATTTATGGCTACACCTTC. Residues: CASTPRVDTFIYGYTF.

There are many counts of this clone. The CDR3 is CASSHEGYTDTQYF. The CDR3 bases are TGTGCCAGCAGCCACGAGGGGTACACAGATACGCAGTATTTT. The chain recombines TRBV7-3 with TRBJ2-3; either TRBD1 or TRBD2 may fit D (5 bases each). The CDR3 consists of 14 residues. The V end was cut by 5 bases, the J end by 2 bases, with 11 bases between. The germline gives CDR1 SGHTA, CDR2 FQGTGA.

This clone showed up many times. The gene calls are TRBV10-3 and TRBJ2-3, with 11 positions matching TRBD2. Per germline, CDR1 ENHRY and CDR2 SYGVKD. The CDR3 has 15 residues. V shed 8 bases and J 0 bases; nucleotides not matched to a gene: 4. This CDR3 reads CAIGGLADSTDTQYF. Written as DNA, the CDR3 is TGTGCCATCGGGGGACTAGCGGATAGCACAGATACGCAGTATTTT.

This clone was recorded at least ten times. The rearrangement joins TRBV5-1 to TRBJ2-3; D assignment may be TRBD1 or TRBD2 (5 bases each). Germline V gene sequence: CDR1 SGHRS, CDR2 YFSETQ. The ends were cut back, 0 bases at V and 5 bases at J, with 16 bases in the middle. The CDR3 sequence is 16 residues long. DNA for the CDR3: TGCGCCAGCAGCTTGGCAGTGAACGGGGCGATAGATACGCAGTATTTT. It encodes CASSLAVNGAIDTQYF.

This clone is deemed medium-sized. The chain carries TRBV6-1 and TRBJ2-7; no clear D gene. Germline V lookup: CDR1 MNHNS, CDR2 SASEGT. The V end lost 3 bases, the J end lost 5 bases, and 8 bases lay between the germline ends. The CDR3 length is 12 residues. CDR3 DNA sequence: TGTGCCAGCAGTGATTGGCCCCACGAGCAGTACTTC. It translates to CASSDWPHEQYF.